This passage covers 18 T cell receptor beta chains from one sample sequenced in a study of blood T cell repertoires in COVID-19. Only in-frame clones appear in the TCRdb table, and some are missing; sequencing was by immunoSEQ multiplex PCR. Altogether over 70,000 clones are present, approximately 82% being singletons, with the ten largest covering less than 11%. Sequencing used peripheral blood. These receptor sequences come from a man between 60 and 70 years old with acute or convalescent COVID-19.

The rearrangement links TRBV4-1 to TRBJ1-4; TRBD1 is a possible D gene (5 bases). Germline V CDR1 and CDR2: MGHRA, YSYEKL. This CDR3 has 14 residues. Trimming left V 0 bases short and J 5 bases short, with 7 bases between. The CDR3: CASSQDPGNEKLFF. CDR3 sequence (DNA): TGCGCCAGCAGCCAAGATCCAGGGAATGAAAAACTGTTTTTT.

V is TRBV6-2 or TRBV6-3 and J is TRBJ2-3, with 8 nucleotides matching TRBD2. This CDR3 is built from 16 residues. In germline, CDR1 is MNHEY, CDR2 SVGEGT. V lost 6 bases and J lost 1; bases outside the gene matches: 9. The CDR3 nucleotides read TGTGCCAGCAGCCCCCGGGGCGGGGGGCGCACAGATACGCAGTATTTT. Its translation: CASSPRGGGRTDTQYF.

The chain couples TRBV19 to TRBJ1-2; D gene ambiguous. CDR3 length: 13 residues. Germline-derived CDR1 and CDR2 are LNHDA and SQIVND (reference sequence). V dropped 2 bases and J dropped 6 bases, with 10 bases sitting between them. The CDR3 nucleotides are TGTGCCAGTAGTATAATAACTGAGGATGGCTACACCTTC. This sequence encodes CASSIITEDGYTF.

The chain combines TRBV3-1 (or the pseudogene TRBV3-2) with TRBJ2-1; D is ambiguous. Germline CDR1 reads LGHDT; CDR2 reads YNNKEL (reference sequence). Trimming took 0 bases from V and 10 from J, leaving 4 bases between them. The CDR3 consists of 11 residues. The CDR3, as DNA: TGTGCCAGCAGCCAAGACCTCGAGCAGTTCTTC. Encoded protein: CASSQDLEQFF.

V usage is TRBV7-8 and J usage is TRBJ1-1; 10 bases match TRBD1. CDR1 SGHVS and CDR2 FQNEAQ come from the germline V gene. CDR3 size: 13 residues. The junction had 6 bases not matched to a gene; V was cut back by 4 bases and J by 10 bases. The CDR3 loop reads CASSSWDRGVAFF. For the CDR3, the DNA is TGTGCCAGCAGCTCGTGGGACAGGGGCGTAGCTTTCTTT.

The V and J genes are TRBV21-1 and TRBJ2-3; TRBD1, the table's D call, was not compared with the DNA. TRBV21-1 is assigned pseudogene status. CDR3 length: 17 amino acids. The CDR3, as DNA: TGTGCCAGCAGCGATTTGGACAGGCTAAACTTCACAGATACGCAGTATTTT. Encoded protein: CASSDLDRLNFTDTQYF.

The V and J genes are TRBV7-8 and TRBJ2-1, with D uncertain. V was shortened by 2 bases and J by 5 bases, with 7 bases between the two germline ends. The CDR3 contains 13 residues. Germline V gives CDR1 SGHVS, CDR2 FQNEAQ. CDR3 sequence reads: CASSLSRNNEQFF. The DNA of the CDR3 is TGTGCCAGCAGCTTATCCAGAAACAATGAGCAGTTCTTC.

This sequence joins TRBV19 and TRBJ1-3; D gene ambiguous. The V gene's germline CDR1 is LNHDA and CDR2 SQIVND (reference sequence). This CDR3 is 16 amino acids long. V dropped 0 bases and J dropped 4 bases, with 13 bases sitting between them. The CDR3, as DNA: TGTGCCAGTAGTATAGAGCCGGGTCCCGTCGGAAACACCATATATTTT. It translates to CASSIEPGPVGNTIYF.

This clone turned up a few times. CDR3 sequence reads: CASSLGQLSTEAFF. The CDR3 region has the DNA TGTGCCAGCAGCTTGGGACAGCTTAGCACTGAAGCTTTCTTT. The chain has TRBV5-6 and TRBJ1-1; weak D call: TRBD1 (5 bases). Trimming took 0 bases from V and 4 from J, leaving 10 bases between them. CDR1 and CDR2 (germline): SGHDT, YYEEEE. The CDR3 loop spans 14 amino acids.

This chain uses TRBV9 with TRBJ2-7; TRBD2 matches 7 bases. Germline V gene lookup returns CDR1 SGDLS and CDR2 YYNGEE. The trim removed 0 bases at V and 3 bases at J, leaving 6 bases unmatched. CDR3 length: 15 amino acids. The chain's CDR3 is CASSVEIGRSYEQYF. For the CDR3, the DNA is TGTGCCAGCAGCGTAGAAATCGGGAGGAGCTACGAGCAGTACTTC.

The genes are TRBV7-2 and TRBJ2-3; 7 bases line up with TRBD2. Losses at the gene ends were 4 bases for V and 0 bases for J; bases not matched to a gene: 10. This CDR3 spans 17 amino acids. The germline CDR1 and CDR2 sequences are SGHTA and FQGNSA. CDR3 sequence: CASSYRGAGLSTDTQYF. The CDR3 nucleotides are TGTGCCAGCAGCTACCGAGGAGCGGGGCTTAGCACAGATACGCAGTATTTT.

This clone was counted a single time. The sample carries other DNA sequences with the same CDR3. J is TRBJ2-2 and V is TRBV5-8; 9 bases are shared with TRBD1. V was clipped by 0 bases and J by 0 bases; unmatched bases: 0. The CDR3 is made up of 16 amino acids. CDR1 is SGHTS and CDR2 is YDEGEE in the germline V gene. CDR3 sequence reads: CASSLGTGANTGELFF. Here the CDR3 DNA reads TGTGCCAGCAGCTTGGGGACAGGGGCGAACACCGGGGAGCTGTTTTTT.

V is TRBV7-8 and J is TRBJ2-1; D gene ambiguous. Trimming took off 4 bases at V and 0 bases at J, with 13 bases between the two ends. From germline, CDR1 is SGHVS and CDR2 FQNEAQ. The CDR3 spans 16 residues. Here the CDR3 reads CASSSQAGSSYNEQFF. CDR3 nucleotide sequence: TGTGCCAGCAGCTCCCAAGCCGGTAGCTCCTACAATGAGCAGTTCTTC.

This clone appeared once. The chain carries TRBV10-3 and TRBJ2-2; D gene unclear. Looked up from germline, CDR1 is ENHRY and CDR2 is SYGVKD. V lost 4 bases and J lost 2, with 8 bases in between. The CDR3 is 14 residues long. The CDR3 region is CAISGLSNTGELFF. CDR3 nucleotide sequence: TGTGCCATCAGTGGGTTGAGCAACACCGGGGAGCTGTTTTTT.

The chain combines TRBV6-7 with TRBJ1-2, with D perhaps TRBD1 (5 bases). TRBV6-7 is flagged as an ORF with uncertain function. V was shortened by 6 bases and J by 1 base, with 12 bases between the two germline ends. The length of the CDR3 is 14 residues. The CDR3 DNA reads as TGTGCCAGCAGCCTAGGGGCCCGTAACTATGGCTACACCTTC. Translating gives CASSLGARNYGYTF.

This clone was detected only once. The chain joins TRBV2 to TRBJ1-1; 7 nucleotides match TRBD1. V lost 7 bases to trimming and J lost 3 bases; unmatched junction nucleotides: 5. The CDR3 sequence is 13 residues long. Germline CDR1 reads SNHLY; CDR2 reads FYNNEI. CDR3 nucleotides: TGTGCCAGCATTTCCGACAGGGACACTGAAGCTTTCTTT. Encoded protein: CASISDRDTEAFF.

This chain links TRBV6-5 with TRBJ1-4; D unresolved. Germline V gene sequence: CDR1 MNHEY, CDR2 SVGAGI. This CDR3 spans 14 amino acids. Trimming cost V 8 bases and J 0 bases, with 10 bases left between them. This chain's CDR3 is CASGYSATNEKLFF. Here the CDR3 DNA reads TGTGCCAGCGGATACAGTGCAACTAATGAAAAACTGTTTTTT.

The CDR3 DNA sequence: TGCAGTGCTAGTTCGGCGGCCAGCACAGATACGCAGTATTTT. It yields the protein CSASSAASTDTQYF. The chain employs TRBV20-1 and TRBJ2-3; unclear D gene. CDR1 DFQATT and CDR2 SNEGSKA come from the germline V gene (reference sequence). V was clipped by 3 bases and J by 0 bases, with 10 bases between them. The CDR3 contains 14 residues.